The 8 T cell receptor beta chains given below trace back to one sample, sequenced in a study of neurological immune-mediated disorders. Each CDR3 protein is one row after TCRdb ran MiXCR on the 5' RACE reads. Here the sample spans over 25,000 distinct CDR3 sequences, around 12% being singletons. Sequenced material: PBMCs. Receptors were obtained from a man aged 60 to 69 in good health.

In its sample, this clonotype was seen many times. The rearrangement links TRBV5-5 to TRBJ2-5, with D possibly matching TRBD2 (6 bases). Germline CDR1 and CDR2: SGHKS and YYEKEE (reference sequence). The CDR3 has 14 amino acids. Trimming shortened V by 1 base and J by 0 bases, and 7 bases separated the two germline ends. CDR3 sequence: CASSLRGNQETQYF. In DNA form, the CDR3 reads TGTGCCAGCAGCTTGCGGGGGAACCAAGAGACCCAGTACTTC.

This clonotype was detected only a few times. The CDR3 reads CASGGSKNIQYF. The CDR3 DNA reads as TGTGCCAGCGGTGGCAGTAAGAACATTCAGTACTTC. The V gene is TRBV11-3, the J gene TRBJ2-4; D ambiguous. The CDR3 contains 12 residues. Germline V gene lookup returns CDR1 SGHNT and CDR2 YENEEA. V was pared by 8 bases and J by 7 bases, with 12 bases between.

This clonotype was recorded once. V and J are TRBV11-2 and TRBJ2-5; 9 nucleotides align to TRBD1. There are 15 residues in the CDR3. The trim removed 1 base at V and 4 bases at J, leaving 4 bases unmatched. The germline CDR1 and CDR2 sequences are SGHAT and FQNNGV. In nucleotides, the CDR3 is TGTGCCAGCAGCTTAGGGACAGGGGCCGTAGAGACCCAGTACTTC. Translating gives CASSLGTGAVETQYF.

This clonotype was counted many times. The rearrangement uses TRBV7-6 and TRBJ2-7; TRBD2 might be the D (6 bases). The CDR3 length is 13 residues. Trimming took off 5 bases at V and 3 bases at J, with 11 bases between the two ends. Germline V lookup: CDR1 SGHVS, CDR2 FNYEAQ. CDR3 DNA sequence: TGTGCCAGCAGCCGTGGAGGGGACTACGAGCAGTACTTC. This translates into CASSRGGDYEQYF.

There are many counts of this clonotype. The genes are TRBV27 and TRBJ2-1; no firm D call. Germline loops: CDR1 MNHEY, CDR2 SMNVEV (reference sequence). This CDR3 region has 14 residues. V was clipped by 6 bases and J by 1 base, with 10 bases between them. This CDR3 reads CASSRQGSYNEQFF. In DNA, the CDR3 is TGTGCCAGCAGCCGACAAGGATCCTACAATGAGCAGTTCTTC.

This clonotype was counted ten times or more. The CDR3: CSARWSTGTDTQYF. Written as DNA, the CDR3 is TGCAGTGCTAGGTGGAGTACTGGCACAGATACGCAGTATTTT. The chain links TRBV20-1 to TRBJ2-3, with D unclear. Germline CDR1 DFQATT, CDR2 SNEGSKA (reference sequence). V shed 3 bases and J shed 1 base, with 11 bases lying between them. There are 14 residues in the CDR3.

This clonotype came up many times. CDR3 coding DNA: TGTGCCAGCAGCGTAGGAGGACAGGGGTTTTCTGAAAAACTGTTTTTT. Its protein is CASSVGGQGFSEKLFF. The rearrangement joins TRBV9 to TRBJ1-4; the match to TRBD1 covers 9 bases. The CDR3 extends over 16 amino acids. The V and J ends lost 0 bases and 7 bases, in that order; junction bases with no gene match: 7. Germline V gives CDR1 SGDLS, CDR2 YYNGEE.

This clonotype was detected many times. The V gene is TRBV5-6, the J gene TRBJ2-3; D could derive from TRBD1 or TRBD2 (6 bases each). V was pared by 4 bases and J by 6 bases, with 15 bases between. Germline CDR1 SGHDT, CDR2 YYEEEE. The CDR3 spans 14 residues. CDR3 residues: CASSQGWRGDTQYF. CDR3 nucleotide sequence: TGTGCCAGCAGCCAGGGCTGGAGGGGGGATACGCAGTATTTT.